This T cell receptor beta chain derives from a study of cytomegalovirus exposure and HLA in healthy donors. Overall study context: Roughly four fifths of roughly 400 genotyped donors fell in the Caucasian-associated ancestry cluster.

13 Jbeta primers and 60 Vbeta primers were used for the PCR. The protocol was immunoSEQ multiplex PCR, while the TCRdb copy is restricted to in-frame clones and leaves out a portion. This table holds about 160,000 clones, approximately 76% found once. This CDR3 spans 14 amino acids. Germline trimming cut 5 bases from V and 6 bases from J; bases unmatched to any gene: 6. Germline V gene data show CDR1 as SEHNR and CDR2 as FQNEAQ (reference sequence). As regards this clone: Its antigen is not identified.

Whole-study results and caveats: Rarity held for most TCR sequences, but there were some public TCRs that occurred in many donors. In a later analysis, the majority of CMV-associated beta chains seemingly showed HLA restriction. When a later analysis compared HLA-associated TCR beta chains with equally common others, the HLA-associated chains turned out to be more clonally expanded and to have lower generation probabilities.

Sequenced input: PBMCs. This receptor was obtained from a female donor in good health and CMV-seronegative. The chain combines TRBV7-9 with TRBJ1-5; 8 positions agree with TRBD1. The CDR3, as DNA: TGTGCCAGCAGCCCGGGACAGGTACTTCAGCCCCAGCATTTT. The encoded protein is CASSPGQVLQPQHF.